One sample yielded the 30 T cell receptor beta chains listed below, sequenced in a study of blood T cell repertoires in COVID-19. TCRdb keeps only in-frame clones here, not all; method: immunoSEQ multiplex PCR. Found here are 15,000 to 20,000 clones, roughly 87% of them singletons; the top ten hold about 17%. The sequencing input was peripheral blood. The receptor set was obtained from a man over 45 with active COVID-19.

V usage is TRBV15 and J usage is TRBJ2-1; 8 positions agree with TRBD2. Looked up from germline, CDR1 is LNHNV and CDR2 is YYDKDF (reference sequence). This CDR3 spans 14 amino acids. V shed 8 bases and J 2 bases; nucleotides not matched to a gene: 5. CDR3: CATGSGGPYNEQFF. The CDR3 DNA sequence: TGTGCCACCGGGTCGGGAGGGCCCTACAATGAGCAGTTCTTC.

The table lists this clone with a few counts. The rearrangement links TRBV4-3 to TRBJ2-7; D is perhaps TRBD2 (5 bases). Germline-derived CDR1 and CDR2 are LGHNA and YSLEER. V dropped 4 bases and J dropped 2 bases, with 24 bases sitting between them. The CDR3 extends over 18 amino acids. This CDR3 is CASSPEVADFGGPYEQYF. CDR3 sequence (DNA): TGCGCCAGCAGCCCCGAGGTTGCGGACTTCGGAGGCCCCTACGAGCAGTACTTC.

The rearrangement links TRBV18 to TRBJ1-6; a weak D match, TRBD1 (6 bases). The germline V gene has CDR1 KGHSH and CDR2 LQKENI. The CDR3 is 16 residues long. Trimming shortened V by 5 bases and J by 3 bases, and 14 bases separated the two germline ends. CDR3 nucleotide sequence: TGTGCCAGCTCATCCGAGACAGGTTACTATAATTCACCCCTCCACTTT. Amino acids: CASSSETGYYNSPLHF.

This rearrangement joins TRBV19 to TRBJ1-1; D remains unclear. From germline, CDR1 is LNHDA and CDR2 SQIVND (reference sequence). The CDR3 totals 14 residues. The V and J ends lost 5 bases and 0 bases respectively, with 10 bases between them. The CDR3 coding sequence is TGTGCCAGTAGTCGGGGAAATATGAACACTGAAGCTTTCTTT. Protein product: CASSRGNMNTEAFF.

The genes are TRBV18 and TRBJ2-6, with 8 bases matching TRBD1. The junction had 3 bases not matched to a gene; V was cut back by 2 bases and J by 0 bases. There are 17 residues in the CDR3. Looked up from germline, CDR1 is KGHSH and CDR2 is LQKENI. The CDR3 loop is CASSPRQGSSGANVLTF. The DNA for the CDR3 is TGTGCCAGCTCACCAAGACAGGGGAGCTCTGGGGCCAACGTCCTGACTTTC. Full variable domain (missing parts from reference TRBV18 and TRBJ2-6): NAGVMQNPRHLVRRRGQEARLRCSPMKGHSHVYWYRQLPEEGLKFMVYLQKENIIDESGMPKERFSAEFPKEGPSILRIQQVVRGDSAAYFCASSPRQGSSGANVLTFGAGSRLTVL.

This rearrangement joins TRBV5-1 to TRBJ2-3, with D possibly TRBD1 on 6 matching bases. The V end was cut by 4 bases, the J end by 1 base, with 19 bases between. Germline lookup yields CDR1 SGHRS and CDR2 YFSETQ. CDR3 length: 17 amino acids. CDR3 DNA: TGCGCCAGCAGCCCCACCTTCCGGGACAAAGGCACAGATACGCAGTATTTT. Translating gives CASSPTFRDKGTDTQYF. The whole variable domain, filled in from reference TRBV5-1 and TRBJ2-3, reads KAGVTQTPRYLIKTRGQQVTLSCSPISGHRSVSWYQQTPGQGLQFLFEYFSETQRNKGNFPGRFSGRQFSNSRSEMNVSTLELGDSALYLCASSPTFRDKGTDTQYFGPGTRLTVL.

The chain couples TRBV19 to TRBJ2-1; TRBD2 agrees at 12 bases. After removal of 5 bases from V and 9 bases from J, the junction contained 8 bases not matched to a gene. The CDR3 sequence is 15 residues long. Germline lookup yields CDR1 LNHDA and CDR2 SQIVND (reference sequence). The CDR3 loop reads CASSSRLAGEVEQFF. The CDR3 DNA follows: TGTGCCAGTAGTTCCCGACTAGCGGGAGAAGTTGAGCAGTTCTTC.

The chain recombines TRBV10-3 with TRBJ1-4, with D perhaps TRBD1 (6 bases). Germline CDR1 is ENHRY and CDR2 is SYGVKD. The CDR3 consists of 15 residues. The V and J ends lost 0 bases and 8 bases respectively, with 13 bases between them. CDR3: CAISESSGDGEKLFF. The DNA of the CDR3 is TGTGCCATCAGTGAGTCCTCAGGGGATGGAGAAAAACTGTTTTTT.

The rearrangement joins TRBV15 to TRBJ1-2; D might be TRBD1 (5 bases). CDR3 size: 14 residues. V was cut by 0 bases and J by 6 bases, with 11 bases left in between. The germline gives CDR1 LNHNV, CDR2 YYDKDF (reference sequence). The CDR3 loop reads CATSRETAPDGYTF. The CDR3 bases are TGTGCCACCAGCAGAGAGACAGCCCCTGATGGCTACACCTTC. The full variable domain, its missing parts supplied by reference TRBV15 and TRBJ1-2, is DAMVIQNPRYQVTQFGKPVTLSCSQTLNHNVMYWYQQKSSQAPKLLFHYYDKDFNNEADTPDNFQSRRPNTSFCFLDIRSPGLGDTAMYLCATSRETAPDGYTFGSGTRLTVV.

In this sample, this clone turned up once. This rearrangement joins TRBV6-5 to TRBJ1-1; D may be TRBD1 (6 bases). This CDR3 spans 14 amino acids. Looked up from germline, CDR1 is MNHEY and CDR2 is SVGAGI. V lost 6 bases to trimming and J lost 5 bases, with 16 bases between them. The CDR3, as DNA: TGTGCCAGCAGCCTGACCAGGGGTTCAACTGAAGCTTTCTTT. This gives the protein CASSLTRGSTEAFF.

V gene TRBV19 combines with J gene TRBJ1-2, with D possibly matching TRBD1 (6 bases). The germline V gene encodes CDR1 LNHDA and CDR2 SQIVND (reference sequence). The CDR3 totals 15 residues. Trimming took 3 bases from V and 6 from J, leaving 17 bases between them. The CDR3 is CASSIILAGVDGYTF. In DNA, the CDR3 is TGTGCCAGTAGTATTATTCTGGCAGGGGTGGATGGCTACACCTTC. Full variable domain (missing parts from reference TRBV19 and TRBJ1-2): DGGITQSPKYLFRKEGQNVTLSCEQNLNHDAMYWYRQDPGQGLRLIYYSQIVNDFQKGDIAEGYSVSREKKESFPLTVTSAQKNPTAFYLCASSIILAGVDGYTFGSGTRLTVV.

This clone has a handful of counts. The J gene is TRBJ2-6, the V gene TRBV5-4, with 7 bases matching TRBD1. V was clipped by 2 bases and J by 4 bases; unmatched bases: 6. The germline V gene has CDR1 SGHNT and CDR2 YYREEE (reference sequence). The length of the CDR3 is 16 residues. In DNA, the CDR3 is TGTGCCAGCAGCTTTTCCAGGGGGAACGGGGCCAACGTCCTGACTTTC. Its translation: CASSFSRGNGANVLTF.

J is TRBJ1-5 and V is TRBV6-5; 10 nucleotides match TRBD1. The CDR3 is 13 residues long. The V and J ends lost 6 bases and 6 bases, in that order; junction bases with no gene match: 2. Germline assignment: CDR1 MNHEY and CDR2 SVGAGI. The CDR3 coding sequence is TGTGCCAGCAGGGGGGACAGGGGTCAGCCCCAGCATTTT. Residues: CASRGDRGQPQHF.

The chain combines TRBV3-1 (or the pseudogene TRBV3-2) with TRBJ2-7; TRBD2 matches at 11 bases. This CDR3 comprises 16 residues. The ends lost 0 bases at V and 4 bases at J; junction bases unmatched: 5. From germline, CDR1 is LGHDT and CDR2 YNNKEL (reference sequence). CDR3 sequence reads: CASSQDPGLAAYEQYF. The CDR3 DNA follows: TGTGCCAGCAGCCAAGATCCGGGACTAGCGGCTTACGAGCAGTACTTC.

The V gene is TRBV4-1, the J gene TRBJ1-2, with 7 nucleotides matching TRBD1. The CDR3 is 16 amino acids. V shed 1 base, J shed 6 bases, and the junction held 11 bases outside the gene matches. Germline V gene lookup returns CDR1 MGHRA and CDR2 YSYEKL. CDR3 DNA sequence: TGCGCCAGCAGCCAAGGGTTAACAGGGGAAAACAATGGCTACACCTTC. The encoded protein is CASSQGLTGENNGYTF.

This chain joins TRBV5-6 and TRBJ2-3; a possible D gene is TRBD2 (5 bases). The CDR3 is made up of 15 amino acids. Trimming shortened V by 0 bases and J by 0 bases, and 8 bases separated the two germline ends. Germline V gives CDR1 SGHDT, CDR2 YYEEEE. CDR3 sequence: CASSLAPSSTDTQYF. In DNA form, the CDR3 reads TGTGCCAGCAGCTTGGCACCTAGCAGCACAGATACGCAGTATTTT. Complete variable domain (other parts from reference TRBV5-6 and TRBJ2-3): DAGVTQSPTHLIKTRGQQVTLRCSPKSGHDTVSWYQQALGQGPQFIFQYYEEEERQRGNFPDRFSGHQFPNYSSELNVNALLLGDSALYLCASSLAPSSTDTQYFGPGTRLTVL.

The chain couples TRBV5-8 to TRBJ2-6; D call uncertain. The V and J ends lost 4 bases and 0 bases respectively, with 11 bases between them. This CDR3 contains 16 residues. Per germline, CDR1 SGHTS and CDR2 YDEGEE. CDR3 nucleotides: TGTGCCAGCAGCAAGACTGCGTCCTCTGGGGCCAACGTCCTGACTTTC. Residues: CASSKTASSGANVLTF.

This clone was counted a few times. J is TRBJ2-3 and V is TRBV1; the table assigns TRBD1, which was not confirmed against the DNA. TRBV1 is a listed pseudogene. This CDR3 spans 14 amino acids. The CDR3 spells CTSSLRDTTDTQYF. Here the CDR3 DNA reads TGCACCAGCAGCCTCAGGGACACCACAGATACGCAGTATTTT.

The rearrangement uses TRBV9 and TRBJ1-6; possible D gene TRBD1, 5 bases. The V end lost 3 bases, the J end lost 7 bases, and 11 bases lay between the germline ends. The CDR3 has 14 amino acids. The V gene's germline CDR1 is SGDLS and CDR2 YYNGEE. CDR3 DNA sequence: TGTGCCAGCAGCGCCGGACAACCAAATTCACCCCTCCACTTT. This encodes CASSAGQPNSPLHF.

The J gene is TRBJ1-1, the V gene TRBV7-6; 9 nucleotides align to TRBD1. V was clipped by 5 bases and J by 6 bases; unmatched bases: 10. The CDR3 is 15 amino acids. CDR1 SGHVS and CDR2 FNYEAQ come from the germline V gene. In DNA form, the CDR3 reads TGTGCCAGCAGCCCCAGGACAGGGGAAGGAGCTGAAGCTTTCTTT. Protein product: CASSPRTGEGAEAFF.

CDR3 protein: CASSRTLAARYNEQFF. The CDR3 DNA reads as TGTGCCAGCAGTAGGACTTTAGCGGCAAGATACAATGAGCAGTTCTTC. This chain connects TRBV6-2 or TRBV6-3 to TRBJ2-1, with TRBD2 as a possible D gene (6 bases). Trimming removed 5 bases at V and 4 bases at J, with 18 bases between. Germline V gene data show CDR1 as MNHEY and CDR2 as SVGEGT. The CDR3 consists of 16 residues.

V is TRBV28 and J is TRBJ2-7; TRBD2 might be the D (6 bases). CDR1 is MDHEN and CDR2 is SYDVKM in the germline V gene. CDR3 length: 16 amino acids. Trimming cost V 0 bases and J 2 bases, with 14 bases left between them. In DNA form, the CDR3 reads TGTGCCAGCAGTTTATGGACCGGCGGGATACCCTACGAGCAGTACTTC. This translates into CASSLWTGGIPYEQYF.

The chain combines TRBV27 with TRBJ2-1, with 12 bases fitting TRBD2. V lost 6 bases to trimming and J lost 2 bases; unmatched junction nucleotides: 2. Germline V gene data show CDR1 as MNHEY and CDR2 as SMNVEV (reference sequence). CDR3 size: 15 residues. CDR3 sequence reads: CASRRTSGAYNEQFF. The CDR3 DNA reads TGTGCCAGCAGGCGGACTAGCGGGGCCTACAATGAGCAGTTCTTC.

V usage is TRBV7-9 and J usage is TRBJ2-1; D might be TRBD1 (7 bases). The CDR3 is 15 residues long. V lost 6 bases to trimming and J lost 3 bases, with 15 bases between them. In germline, CDR1 is SEHNR, CDR2 FQNEAQ (reference sequence). Written as DNA, the CDR3 is TGTGCCAGCAGTATACGGGGGACAGTCTACAATGAGCAGTTCTTC. It codes for CASSIRGTVYNEQFF.

This clone was detected once. The CDR3 DNA is TGTGCCAGCGGTGTGGGGGGGAGGAACACTGAAGCTTTCTTT. This sequence encodes CASGVGGRNTEAFF. The chain couples TRBV6-6 to TRBJ1-1, with a tentative D call TRBD1 (5 bases). The germline V gene encodes CDR1 MNHNY and CDR2 SVGAGI (reference sequence). V was trimmed by 8 bases and J by 1 base, leaving 14 bases between them. This CDR3 contains 14 residues.

The chain combines TRBV27 with TRBJ1-2; D call uncertain. CDR1 is MNHEY and CDR2 is SMNVEV in the germline V gene (reference sequence). V lost 3 bases to trimming and J lost 8 bases, with 13 bases between them. The CDR3 extends over 13 amino acids. DNA for the CDR3: TGTGCCAGCAGTTTCTTAGGACTGCAGGGCTACACCTTC. This encodes CASSFLGLQGYTF.

V gene TRBV15 combines with J gene TRBJ2-4, with D perhaps matching TRBD1 (6 bases). Trimming shortened V by 3 bases and J by 1 base, and 13 bases separated the two germline ends. Germline values: CDR1 LNHNV, CDR2 YYDKDF (reference sequence). CDR3 length: 16 residues. CDR3 sequence reads: CATSRSGGRAKNIQYF. The DNA of the CDR3 is TGTGCCACCAGCAGGAGTGGGGGCCGCGCCAAAAACATTCAGTACTTC.

The chain is built from TRBV25-1 and TRBJ2-3, with TRBD2 as a possible D gene (6 bases). With 4 bases removed from V and 1 base from J, the gap between germline ends came to 9 bases. Germline CDR1 reads MGHDK; CDR2 reads SYGVNS. This CDR3 comprises 14 residues. The CDR3 spells CASSAGRGTDTQYF. CDR3 nucleotide sequence: TGTGCCAGCAGTGCCGGGAGAGGCACAGATACGCAGTATTTT.

V is TRBV19 and J is TRBJ1-5, with 9 bases matching TRBD1. The junction had 7 bases not matched to a gene; V was cut back by 7 bases and J by 6 bases. CDR3 length: 14 amino acids. Germline V gene data show CDR1 as LNHDA and CDR2 as SQIVND (reference sequence). Here the CDR3 reads CASIGTGSIQPQHF. The DNA of the CDR3 is TGTGCCAGTATTGGGACAGGGTCAATTCAGCCCCAGCATTTT.

This clone appeared a single time. V and J are TRBV2 and TRBJ2-4; 9 nucleotides match TRBD1. Trimming cost V 8 bases and J 1 base; bases outside gene matches: 9. Per germline, CDR1 SNHLY and CDR2 FYNNEI. This CDR3 is 16 amino acids long. The CDR3 here is CASGDRDRQAKNIQYF. The CDR3 DNA is TGTGCCAGCGGGGACAGGGATCGACAGGCCAAAAACATTCAGTACTTC.